This T cell receptor (beta chain) was recovered during a study of a mutant IDH1 vaccine in newly diagnosed glioma (dated by TCRdb to the early 2020s). General notes on the study: Vaccination started 4-6 weeks after radiotherapy alone, or was given together with temozolomide cycles in the groups whose treatment included chemotherapy. Of the approximately 35 treated patients, around 62% were male and 37.5% were female, and a mean age of 40.4 years was recorded. Before enrollment, most patients had been given radiochemotherapy with temozolomide as standard therapy, while the rest had received either radiotherapy alone or temozolomide alone. Visit V12 was the week-35 safety follow-up and visit V13 was the week-47 end of study. Peripheral blood was collected at six visits: V03 (baseline), V05, V07, V10, V12 and V13. For exploratory analyses, around 26 treated patients had longitudinal TCRB deep sequencing done wherever samples were available.

Interpreted using the paper, the time point label stands for: week 35, safety follow-up. Each vaccine dose was 300 ug of a 20-mer mutant IDH1 peptide in Montanide, given subcutaneously with topical imiquimod. Patients received eight vaccinations in weeks 1, 3, 5, 7, 11, 15, 19 and 23, corresponding to visits V03 through V10. All donors had newly diagnosed IDH1-mutant astrocytomas of WHO grade 3 or 4 that showed loss of nuclear ATRX. The samples were drawn from NOA16, a multicentre, single-arm, open-label phase I trial in Germany that tested a mutant IDH1 peptide vaccine in humans for the first time. Genomic DNA for TCRB sequencing was isolated from EDTA blood with the DNeasy Blood and Tissue Kit. The method was the immunoSEQ multiplex PCR assay. The hsTCRB Kit was used according to the manufacturer's protocol to amplify rearranged TCR beta chain sequences. TCRB libraries were sequenced on an Illumina MiSeq. The study's processing was this. The kit vendor's proprietary platform handled demultiplexing, trimming and gene mapping. TCRdb re-hosts the immuneACCESS table, in-frame sequences only. Its copies lack some clones; in the studies checked, an unresolved V gene accounts for under half of them, and the cause for the rest is not known. V and J calls and clone size are those listed in that table; D and trimming were worked out from the DNA. The sample data list tens of thousands of clones, and about 85% of these were observed just once. The ten largest clones take up around 4.6% of the sample.

The paper as a whole reports these results and caveats: It was noted by the authors that analyses of patient blood samples could not be reproduced owing to sample limitations. Pseudoprogression appeared unrelated to alterations in the top peripheral T cell clonotypes detected by TCRB sequencing. Selection of PBMC samples for TCRB deep sequencing was based on availability. Vaccine-induced immune responses across multiple MHC alleles were detected in over 80% of patients.

From the cysteine through the phenylalanine, the CDR3 covers 16 amino acids. The only DNA kept is the CDR3, 48 bases in frame from the first base. From a lookup of the germline V gene (reference sequence), CDR1 and CDR2 are SEHNR and FQNEAQ. V is cut by 5 bases and J by 6 bases, and the space between the germline ends is 20 bases. In the case of this clone: Its antigen is currently not known. No much larger clonotype is one base removed from it; base qualities were not supplied.

The material was PBMCs, obtained from a glioma patient whose treatment included an IDH1 peptide vaccine. Here the chain combines TRBV7-9 and TRBJ2-1, with the D call perhaps TRBD1 or TRBD2, as 6 bases match in each case. This receptor was taken from a man in his thirties or forties with glioma. The sequence in DNA is TGTGCCAGCAGCGTAAGCGGTTGGGGGGCCTTCAATGAGCAGTTCTTC. This gives the protein CASSVSGWGAFNEQFF.